This is a list of T cell receptor beta chains from one sample in a study of blood T cell repertoires in COVID-19. TCRdb keeps only in-frame clones here, not all; method: immunoSEQ multiplex PCR. The sample has over 200,000 clones, roughly nine tenths seen once. The material sequenced was PBMCs or T cells enriched from blood (not recorded which). Receptor source: a human donor in a cohort exposed to, infected with or recovered from COVID-19 (not recorded which). The donor label of this sample is uncertain. CDR3s include the opening cysteine and the closing phenylalanine or tryptophan. Fields, in order: D gene, clone size, J gene, V gene, CDR3 DNA, CDR3 protein. The D gene is left open where the match is weak. Some rows have no size entry. The others give once, few or many, or a class for an expanded clone.

D: TRBD1
size: -
J: TRBJ2-5
V: TRBV15
DNA: TGTGCCACCAGCGGACAGGGCCAAGAGACCCAGTACTTC
CDR3: CATSGQGQETQYF

D: -
size: -
J: TRBJ2-3
V: TRBV19
DNA: TGTGCCAGTAGTGGGGGACTGGCGGATACGCAGTATTTT
CDR3: CASSGGLADTQYF

D: -
size: once
J: TRBJ1-1
V: TRBV6-5
DNA: TGTGCCAGCAGTTACTCGAACCAGGCAGGGACTGAAGCTTTCTTT
CDR3: CASSYSNQAGTEAFF

D: -
size: -
J: TRBJ1-1
V: TRBV6-5
DNA: TGTGCCAGCAGCCTCCTCGGAGGCAACACTGAAGCTTTCTTT
CDR3: CASSLLGGNTEAFF

D: TRBD2
size: -
J: TRBJ2-1
V: TRBV9
DNA: TGTGCCAGCAGCGCGCCCGGGGGGGCAAATGAGCAGTTCTTC
CDR3: CASSAPGGANEQFF

D: TRBD1
size: -
J: TRBJ1-1
V: TRBV2
DNA: TGTGCCAGCAGTGCCATTTGGACAGGGTATTCGATTAACACTGAAGCTTTCTTT
CDR3: CASSAIWTGYSINTEAFF

D: -
size: once
J: TRBJ1-3
V: TRBV30
DNA: TGTGCCTGGAGTGTACGGGATTGGTGGGGCTCTGGAAACACCATATATTTT
CDR3: CAWSVRDWWGSGNTIYF

D: TRBD1
size: -
J: TRBJ1-4
V: TRBV25-1
DNA: TGTGCCAGCAGTGGGGACAGGGGGCTAGGTGAAAAACTGTTTTTT
CDR3: CASSGDRGLGEKLFF

D: -
size: -
J: TRBJ2-2
V: TRBV11-2
DNA: TGTGCCAGCAGCTTGTTCGGGGTCCTCACCGGGGAGCTGTTTTTT
CDR3: CASSLFGVLTGELFF

D: -
size: -
J: TRBJ1-1
V: TRBV6-5
DNA: TGTGCCAGCACCCCAGGGGCCACTGAAGCTTTCTTT
CDR3: CASTPGATEAFF

D: -
size: -
J: TRBJ1-2
V: TRBV11-2
DNA: TGTGCCAGCAGCCCAGGCACATATGGCTACACCTTC
CDR3: CASSPGTYGYTF

D: -
size: -
J: TRBJ2-7
V: TRBV18
DNA: TGTGCCAGCTCACCTCAGGAGGGGCACGGCCTCGAGCAGTACTTC
CDR3: CASSPQEGHGLEQYF

D: TRBD2
size: -
J: TRBJ2-5
V: TRBV6-2/TRBV6-3
DNA: TGTGCCAGCAGTTCCTTACCTCGACTAGCGGGGGATAGGGAGACCCAGTACTTC
CDR3: CASSSLPRLAGDRETQYF

D: TRBD2
size: -
J: TRBJ2-1
V: TRBV2
DNA: TGTGCCAGCAGAGGACTAGCGGGGGGGTTTGACAATGAGCAGTTCTTC
CDR3: CASRGLAGGFDNEQFF

D: -
size: -
J: TRBJ1-1
V: TRBV11-3
DNA: TGTGCCAGCTCCGAGGGAGCCACTGAAGCTTTCTTT
CDR3: CASSEGATEAFF

D: -
size: -
J: TRBJ1-1
V: TRBV6-5
DNA: TGTGCCAGTTATCTGCGAGGGGGGAACACTGAAGCTTTCTTT
CDR3: CASYLRGGNTEAFF

D: -
size: -
J: TRBJ1-5
V: TRBV5-3
DNA: TGTGCCAGAAGCTCCCGGCGGTGTTATAGCAATCAGCCCCAGCATTTT
CDR3: CARSSRRCYSNQPQHF

D: -
size: -
J: TRBJ1-2
V: TRBV5-1
DNA: TGCGCCAGCAGTCTGGAAGGAGCTAACTATGGCTACACCTTC
CDR3: CASSLEGANYGYTF

D: TRBD1
size: -
J: TRBJ1-4
V: TRBV7-8
DNA: TGTGCCAGCAGCGGAGACAGGGGCTCTGAAAAACTGTTTTTT
CDR3: CASSGDRGSEKLFF

D: TRBD1
size: -
J: TRBJ1-2
V: TRBV6-1
DNA: TGTGCCAGCAGTGAACAGGGACAGGGGGCGAAGGGCTACACCTTC
CDR3: CASSEQGQGAKGYTF

D: -
size: -
J: TRBJ2-5
V: TRBV20-1
DNA: TGCTCTTCCCCGAGGGAGACCCAGTACTTC
CDR3: CSSPRETQYF

D: -
size: -
J: TRBJ2-1
V: TRBV21-1
DNA: TGTGCCAGCAGCCCAGTGCCTAGCGGGGTTCCACCTGAGCAGTTCTTC
CDR3: CASSPVPSGVPPEQFF

D: TRBD2
size: -
J: TRBJ2-1
V: TRBV5-4
DNA: TGTGCCAGCAGCTTGCTTACTAGCGGGGGTCCGGAGTTCTTC
CDR3: CASSLLTSGGPEFF

D: -
size: -
J: TRBJ1-1
V: TRBV11-3
DNA: TGTGCCAGCAGCTTAGATCCTGGGGCCAGCGCTTTCTTT
CDR3: CASSLDPGASAFF

D: TRBD1
size: once
J: TRBJ2-3
V: TRBV4-2
DNA: TGTGCCAGCAGCCAGGGACAGGGGGAAGGGCCAGATACGCAGTATTTT
CDR3: CASSQGQGEGPDTQYF

D: -
size: -
J: TRBJ1-6
V: TRBV6-1
DNA: TGTGCCAGCAGTGAAGAGCTTAATTCACCCCTCCACTTT
CDR3: CASSEELNSPLHF

D: TRBD2
size: once
J: TRBJ2-2
V: TRBV9
DNA: TGTGCCAGCAGCGGGGCCGGGACTACGAACACCGGGGAGCTGTTTTTT
CDR3: CASSGAGTTNTGELFF

D: TRBD1
size: -
J: TRBJ2-1
V: TRBV7-2
DNA: TGTGCCAGCGCCCCCAGACAGGGGCCCTACAATGAGCAGTTCTTC
CDR3: CASAPRQGPYNEQFF